The T cell receptor beta chain under discussion was sequenced for a study of T-cell reconstitution after alpha-beta-depleted transplantation in children. Unique molecular identifiers were used in preparing the TCRbeta library. TCRdb recomputed calls from the PCR reads with MiXCR, one row per CDR3 protein. The table records under 450,000 distinct CDR3 sequences, around 15% of them present only once. V dropped 2 bases and J dropped 0 bases, with 15 bases sitting between them. The CDR3 sequence is 17 residues long. Germline V CDR1 and CDR2: SEHNR, FQNEAQ (reference sequence). This clonotype originated in a boy younger than two who had a stem cell transplant for Wiskott-Aldrich syndrome, so the T cells may come from the graft donor. The genes are TRBV7-9 and TRBJ2-3; TRBD2 is a possible D gene (6 bases). The sequencing here drew on PBMCs, mostly from graft donor cells, taken 360 days after TCRalphabeta/CD19-depleted stem cell transplant. DNA for the CDR3: TGTGCCAGCAGCTTATTAGGAGGGGAGAAGAGCACAGATACGCAGTATTTT. Its translation: CASSLLGGEKSTDTQYF. The full variable domain, rest sourced from reference TRBV7-9 and TRBJ2-3, is DTGVSQNPRHKITKRGQNVTFRCDPISEHNRLYWYRQTLGQGPEFLTYFQNEAQLEKSRLLSDRFSAERPKGSFSTLEIQRTEQGDSAMYLCASSLLGGEKSTDTQYFGPGTRLTVL.